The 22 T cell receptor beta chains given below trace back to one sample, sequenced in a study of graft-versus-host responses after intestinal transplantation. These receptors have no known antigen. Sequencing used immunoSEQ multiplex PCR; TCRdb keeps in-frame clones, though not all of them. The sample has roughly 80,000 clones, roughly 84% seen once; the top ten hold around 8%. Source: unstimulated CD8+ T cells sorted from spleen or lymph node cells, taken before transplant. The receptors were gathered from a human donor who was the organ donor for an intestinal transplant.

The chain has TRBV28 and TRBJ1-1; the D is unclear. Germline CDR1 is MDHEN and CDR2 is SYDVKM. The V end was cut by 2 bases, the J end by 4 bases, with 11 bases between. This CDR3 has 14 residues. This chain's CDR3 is CASSLQMGFTEAFF. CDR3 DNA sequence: TGTGCCAGCAGTTTACAAATGGGGTTCACTGAAGCTTTCTTT.

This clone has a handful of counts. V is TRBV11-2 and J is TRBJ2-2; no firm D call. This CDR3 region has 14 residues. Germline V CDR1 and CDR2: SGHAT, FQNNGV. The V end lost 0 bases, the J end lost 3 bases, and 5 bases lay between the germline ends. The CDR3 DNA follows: TGTGCCAGCAGCTTAGATTGGTACACCGGGGAGCTGTTTTTT. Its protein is CASSLDWYTGELFF.

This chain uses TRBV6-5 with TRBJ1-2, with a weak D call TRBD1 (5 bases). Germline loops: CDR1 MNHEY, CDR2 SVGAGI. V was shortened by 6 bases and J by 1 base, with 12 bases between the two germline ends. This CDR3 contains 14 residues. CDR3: CASSLRRVNYGYTF. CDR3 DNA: TGTGCCAGCAGCCTTCGCAGGGTTAACTATGGCTACACCTTC.

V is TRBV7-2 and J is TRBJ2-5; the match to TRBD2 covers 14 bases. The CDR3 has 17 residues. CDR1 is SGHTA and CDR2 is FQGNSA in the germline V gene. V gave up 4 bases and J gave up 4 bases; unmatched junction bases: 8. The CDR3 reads CASSSRLAGGPLETQYF. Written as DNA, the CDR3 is TGTGCCAGCAGCTCCCGACTAGCGGGGGGGCCTTTAGAGACCCAGTACTTC.

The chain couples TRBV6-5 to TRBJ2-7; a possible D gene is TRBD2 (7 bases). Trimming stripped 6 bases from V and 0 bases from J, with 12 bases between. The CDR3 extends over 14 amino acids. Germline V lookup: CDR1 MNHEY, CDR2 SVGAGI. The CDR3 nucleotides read TGTGCCAGCAGGGGGGGGGACACCTCCTACGAGCAGTACTTC. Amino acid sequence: CASRGGDTSYEQYF.

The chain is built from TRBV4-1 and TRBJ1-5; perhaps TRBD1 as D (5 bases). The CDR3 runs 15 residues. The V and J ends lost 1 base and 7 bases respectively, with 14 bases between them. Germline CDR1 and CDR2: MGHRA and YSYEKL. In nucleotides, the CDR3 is TGCGCCAGCAGCCAAGGTGGGACCTCAGGCCAGCCCCAGCATTTT. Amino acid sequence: CASSQGGTSGQPQHF.

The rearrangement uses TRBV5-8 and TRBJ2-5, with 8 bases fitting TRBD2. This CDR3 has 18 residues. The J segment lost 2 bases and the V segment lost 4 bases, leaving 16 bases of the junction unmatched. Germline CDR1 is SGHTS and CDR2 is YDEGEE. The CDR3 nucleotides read TGTGCCAGCAGCCAACCGCCCGCGGGGGGCGGCTTTCAAGAGACCCAGTACTTC. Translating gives CASSQPPAGGGFQETQYF. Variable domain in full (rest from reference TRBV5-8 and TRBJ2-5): EAGVTQSPTHLIKTRGQQATLRCSPISGHTSVYWYQQALGLGLQFLLWYDEGEERNRGNFPPRFSGRQFPNYSSELNVNALELEDSALYLCASSQPPAGGGFQETQYFGPGTRLLVL.

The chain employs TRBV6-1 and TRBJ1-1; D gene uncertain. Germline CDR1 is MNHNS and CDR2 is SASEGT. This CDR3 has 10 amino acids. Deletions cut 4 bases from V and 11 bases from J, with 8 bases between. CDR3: CASSANGAFF. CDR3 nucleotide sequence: TGTGCCAGCAGTGCTAATGGGGCTTTCTTT.

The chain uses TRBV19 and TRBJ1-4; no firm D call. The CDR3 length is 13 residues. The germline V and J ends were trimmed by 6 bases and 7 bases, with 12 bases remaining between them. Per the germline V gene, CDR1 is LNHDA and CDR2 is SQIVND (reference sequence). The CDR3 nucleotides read TGTGCCAGTAGACGGGGAGTGACTGAAAAACTGTTTTTT. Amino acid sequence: CASRRGVTEKLFF.

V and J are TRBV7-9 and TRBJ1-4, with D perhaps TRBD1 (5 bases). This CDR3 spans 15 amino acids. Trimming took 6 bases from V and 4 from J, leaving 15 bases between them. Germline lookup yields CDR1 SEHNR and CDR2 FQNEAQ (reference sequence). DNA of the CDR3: TGTGCCAGCAGTATTTCGACAGCCCTTAATGAAAAACTGTTTTTT. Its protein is CASSISTALNEKLFF.

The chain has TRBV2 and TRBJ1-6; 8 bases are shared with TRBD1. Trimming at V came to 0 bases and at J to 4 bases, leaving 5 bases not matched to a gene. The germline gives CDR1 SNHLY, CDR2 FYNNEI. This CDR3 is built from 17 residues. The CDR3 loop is CASSEARTGGYNSPLHF. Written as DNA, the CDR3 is TGTGCCAGCAGTGAAGCGCGTACAGGGGGATATAATTCACCCCTCCACTTT.

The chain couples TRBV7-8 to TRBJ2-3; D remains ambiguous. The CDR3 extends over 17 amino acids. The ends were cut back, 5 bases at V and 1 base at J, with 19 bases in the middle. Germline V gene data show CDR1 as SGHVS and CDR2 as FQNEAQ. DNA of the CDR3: TGTGCCAGCAGCGCTAGATTATCATTTTTTGGCACAGATACGCAGTATTTT. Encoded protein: CASSARLSFFGTDTQYF.

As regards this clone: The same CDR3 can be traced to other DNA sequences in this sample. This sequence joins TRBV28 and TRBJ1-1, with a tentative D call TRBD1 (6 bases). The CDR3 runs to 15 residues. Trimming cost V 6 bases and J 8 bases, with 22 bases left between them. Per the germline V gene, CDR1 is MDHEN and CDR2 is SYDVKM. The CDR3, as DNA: TGTGCCAGCAGATTCGGGACATTTTTGACCTCCGAAGCTTTCTTT. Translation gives CASRFGTFLTSEAFF.

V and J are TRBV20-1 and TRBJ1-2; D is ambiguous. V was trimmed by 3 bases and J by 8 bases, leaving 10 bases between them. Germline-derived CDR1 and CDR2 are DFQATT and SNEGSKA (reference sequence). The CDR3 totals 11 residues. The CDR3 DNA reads TGCAGTGCTAGTCTCGAGGGAGGCTACACCTTC. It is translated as CSASLEGGYTF.

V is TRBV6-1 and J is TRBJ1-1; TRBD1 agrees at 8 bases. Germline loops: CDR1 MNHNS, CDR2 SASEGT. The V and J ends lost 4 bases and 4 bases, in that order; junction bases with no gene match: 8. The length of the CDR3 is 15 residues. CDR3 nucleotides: TGTGCCAGCAGTGTCCCGACAGGGGCCGTCACTGAAGCTTTCTTT. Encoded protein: CASSVPTGAVTEAFF.

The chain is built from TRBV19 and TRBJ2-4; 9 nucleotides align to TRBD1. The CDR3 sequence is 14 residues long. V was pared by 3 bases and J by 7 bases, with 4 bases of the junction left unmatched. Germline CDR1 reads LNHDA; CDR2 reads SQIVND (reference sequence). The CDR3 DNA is TGTGCCAGTAGTATGACAGGGGGGGTGAACATTCAGTACTTC. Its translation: CASSMTGGVNIQYF.

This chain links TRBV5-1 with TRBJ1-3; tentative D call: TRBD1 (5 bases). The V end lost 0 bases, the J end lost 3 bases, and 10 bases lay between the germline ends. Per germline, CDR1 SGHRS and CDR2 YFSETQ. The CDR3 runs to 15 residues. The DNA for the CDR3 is TGCGCCAGCAGCTTGGTGGAGGGGATTGGAAACACCATATATTTT. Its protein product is CASSLVEGIGNTIYF.

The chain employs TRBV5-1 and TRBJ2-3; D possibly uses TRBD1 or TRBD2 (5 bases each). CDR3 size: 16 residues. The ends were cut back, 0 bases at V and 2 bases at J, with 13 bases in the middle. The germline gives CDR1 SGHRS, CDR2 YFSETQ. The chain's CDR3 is CASSLGDGGLTDTQYF. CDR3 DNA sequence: TGCGCCAGCAGCTTGGGGGACGGCGGACTCACAGATACGCAGTATTTT.

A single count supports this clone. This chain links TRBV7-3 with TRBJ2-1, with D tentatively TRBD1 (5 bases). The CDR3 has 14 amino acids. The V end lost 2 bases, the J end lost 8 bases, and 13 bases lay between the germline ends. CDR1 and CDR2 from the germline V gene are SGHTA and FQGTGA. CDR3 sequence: CASSLQGLADEQFF. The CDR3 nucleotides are TGTGCCAGCAGCTTACAGGGCCTGGCGGATGAGCAGTTCTTC.

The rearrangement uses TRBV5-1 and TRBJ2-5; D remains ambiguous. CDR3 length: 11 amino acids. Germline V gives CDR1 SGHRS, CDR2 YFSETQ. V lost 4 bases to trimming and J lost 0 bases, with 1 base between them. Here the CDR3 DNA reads TGCGCCAGCAGCGACCAAGAGACCCAGTACTTC. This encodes CASSDQETQYF.

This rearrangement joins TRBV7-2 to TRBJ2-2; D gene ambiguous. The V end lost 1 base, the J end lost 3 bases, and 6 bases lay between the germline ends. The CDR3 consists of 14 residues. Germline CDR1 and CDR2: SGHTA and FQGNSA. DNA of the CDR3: TGTGCCAGCAGCTTAGGTCCCTACACCGGGGAGCTGTTTTTT. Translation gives CASSLGPYTGELFF.

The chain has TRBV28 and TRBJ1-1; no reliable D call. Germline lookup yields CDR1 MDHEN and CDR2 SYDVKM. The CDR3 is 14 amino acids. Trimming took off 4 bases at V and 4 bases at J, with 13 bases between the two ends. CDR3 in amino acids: CASSSRGGVTEAFF. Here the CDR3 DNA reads TGTGCCAGCAGTTCCCGGGGTGGGGTCACTGAAGCTTTCTTT.